The 16 T cell receptor beta chains in this list originate from one sample, sequenced in a study of blood T cell repertoires in COVID-19. The repertoire was sequenced with immunoSEQ multiplex PCR; TCRdb's copy has only in-frame clones and lacks some. The profile shows 390,000 or so clones, around 91% of them singletons. The specimen was peripheral blood. These receptors were taken from a man between 18 and 29 years old with active or convalescent COVID-19.

The V call is TRBV10-3, the J call TRBJ2-3, with 9 bases that match TRBD2. Germline assignment: CDR1 ENHRY and CDR2 SYGVKD. The CDR3 covers 17 residues. The V and J ends lost 6 bases and 5 bases, in that order; junction bases with no gene match: 15. In DNA, the CDR3 is TGTGCCATCAGCGCCCAGTTTCGAGCGGGAGGCCAAGATACGCAGTATTTT. Protein sequence: CAISAQFRAGGQDTQYF.

The chain carries TRBV7-9 and TRBJ2-4, with a weak D call TRBD2 (6 bases). V shed 1 base and J shed 8 bases, with 12 bases lying between them. This CDR3 spans 14 amino acids. Germline CDR1 reads SEHNR; CDR2 reads FQNEAQ (reference sequence). CDR3 protein: CASSLVSSEDIQYF. CDR3 sequence (DNA): TGTGCCAGCAGCTTAGTTTCTAGCGAGGACATTCAGTACTTC.

V usage is TRBV5-1 and J usage is TRBJ2-1, with D possibly matching TRBD2 (5 bases). This CDR3 region has 15 residues. Trimming shortened V by 0 bases and J by 4 bases, and 11 bases separated the two germline ends. Germline V lookup: CDR1 SGHRS, CDR2 YFSETQ. The CDR3 DNA follows: TGCGCCAGCAGCTTGGCCTCCCGGGATTACAATGAGCAGTTCTTC. It is translated as CASSLASRDYNEQFF.

The chain is built from TRBV19 and TRBJ1-4; 11 nucleotides agree with TRBD1. The CDR3 spans 15 residues. The J segment lost 2 bases and the V segment lost 7 bases, leaving 3 bases of the junction unmatched. Germline CDR1 LNHDA, CDR2 SQIVND (reference sequence). For the CDR3, the DNA is TGTGCCAGTACGGACAGGGGGCCCACTAATGAAAAACTGTTTTTT. Its protein is CASTDRGPTNEKLFF.

This clone has a handful of counts. This chain connects TRBV6-6 to TRBJ2-2; no clear D gene. The germline CDR1 and CDR2 sequences are MNHNY and SVGAGI (reference sequence). This CDR3 has 17 residues. V dropped 5 bases and J dropped 4 bases, with 20 bases sitting between them. CDR3 sequence: CASSLTSTMRSTGELFF. The CDR3 DNA sequence: TGTGCCAGCAGTCTAACTTCAACCATGAGGTCCACCGGGGAGCTGTTTTTT.

V gene TRBV6-5 combines with J gene TRBJ1-1, with D uncertain. In germline, CDR1 is MNHEY, CDR2 SVGAGI. This CDR3 contains 14 residues. With 6 bases removed from V and 4 bases from J, the gap between germline ends came to 15 bases. CDR3 residues: CASSGLREATEAFF. The CDR3 region has the DNA TGTGCCAGCAGCGGATTGAGAGAGGCCACTGAAGCTTTCTTT.

The CDR3 DNA sequence: TGTGCCAGCAGCATGGGAACAGGCCAAGAGACCCAGTACTTC. Amino acids: CASSMGTGQETQYF. This rearrangement joins TRBV11-3 to TRBJ2-5, with D maybe TRBD1 (5 bases). V was trimmed by 5 bases and J by 1 base, leaving 11 bases between them. CDR3 size: 14 residues. From germline, CDR1 is SGHNT and CDR2 YENEEA.

The genes are TRBV4-3 and TRBJ1-1; 8 positions match TRBD1. CDR1 LGHNA and CDR2 YSLEER come from the germline V gene. The CDR3 runs 15 residues. After removal of 1 base from V and 5 bases from J, the junction contained 6 bases not matched to a gene. CDR3 residues: CASSQATGASTEAFF. CDR3 sequence (DNA): TGCGCCAGCAGCCAAGCGACAGGGGCAAGTACTGAAGCTTTCTTT.

The chain carries TRBV19 and TRBJ2-7, with TRBD1 identical over 11 bases. The trim removed 4 bases at V and 9 bases at J, leaving 14 bases unmatched. Per the germline V gene, CDR1 is LNHDA and CDR2 is SQIVND (reference sequence). The CDR3 runs to 16 residues. The DNA of the CDR3 is TGTGCCAGTAGTAAACGGACAGGGGGCGCGAATACGCCGCAGTACTTC. The encoded protein is CASSKRTGGANTPQYF.

V gene TRBV27 combines with J gene TRBJ1-5; possible D gene TRBD1, 6 bases. Germline CDR1 and CDR2: MNHEY and SMNVEV (reference sequence). The CDR3 spans 16 residues. V was trimmed by 6 bases and J by 7 bases, leaving 22 bases between them. The CDR3 loop is CASRPAGGRGAQPQHF. CDR3 coding DNA: TGTGCCAGCAGACCCGCCGGGGGGCGGGGGGCCCAGCCCCAGCATTTT.

The chain combines TRBV2 with TRBJ1-2, with a possible D match to TRBD1 (5 bases). This CDR3 has 11 amino acids. Germline lookup yields CDR1 SNHLY and CDR2 FYNNEI. V was shortened by 6 bases and J by 10 bases, with 12 bases between the two germline ends. The CDR3 loop reads CASSLDSHYTF. In DNA, the CDR3 is TGTGCCAGCAGCCTAGACAGTCACTACACCTTC.

This clone was seen more than once but under ten times. The chain couples TRBV7-8 to TRBJ1-1; D remains unclear. Trimming stripped 1 base from V and 1 base from J, with 13 bases between. The CDR3 has 16 amino acids. The germline V gene encodes CDR1 SGHVS and CDR2 FQNEAQ. Here the CDR3 DNA reads TGTGCCAGCAGCTTAGGTTTGGTAGAAACGAACACTGAAGCTTTCTTT. Its translation: CASSLGLVETNTEAFF.

V is TRBV28 and J is TRBJ1-5, with TRBD1 identical over 9 bases. Per germline, CDR1 MDHEN and CDR2 SYDVKM. V dropped 7 bases and J dropped 7; count of bases not matched to a gene: 11. The CDR3 has 15 amino acids. The DNA for the CDR3 is TGTGCCAGCACTAGAACCGGGACAGGGATCCAGCCCCAGCATTTT. It specifies CASTRTGTGIQPQHF.

J is TRBJ1-1 and V is TRBV5-8; 11 nucleotides line up with TRBD1. The V and J ends lost 4 bases and 3 bases, in that order; junction bases with no gene match: 5. The germline V gene has CDR1 SGHTS and CDR2 YDEGEE. This CDR3 region has 15 residues. CDR3 nucleotide sequence: TGTGCCAGCAGCCCAGGGACAGGGGGACACACTGAAGCTTTCTTT. Translation: CASSPGTGGHTEAFF.

This clone came up a few times. The rearrangement uses TRBV30 and TRBJ2-2; D may be TRBD2 (5 bases). V was trimmed by 0 bases and J by 5 bases, leaving 16 bases between them. CDR3 size: 16 residues. The germline V gene has CDR1 GTSNPN and CDR2 SVGIG (reference sequence). The CDR3 nucleotides read TGTGCCTGGAGTGTACTAGGCCCGCCGCGTACCGGGGAGCTGTTTTTT. Its translation is CAWSVLGPPRTGELFF.

The chain has TRBV19 and TRBJ1-5; D might be TRBD1 (5 bases). CDR1 and CDR2 from the germline V gene are LNHDA and SQIVND (reference sequence). V gave up 2 bases and J gave up 5 bases, with 13 bases separating them. The CDR3 length is 15 residues. In DNA, the CDR3 is TGTGCCAGTAGTATATGGGAAGGACAAGATCAGCCCCAGCATTTT. Its protein product is CASSIWEGQDQPQHF.